The T cell receptor beta chain described here comes from a study of blood T cell repertoires in COVID-19. Sequencing was performed with immunoSEQ multiplex PCR; in TCRdb, only in-frame clones are kept and a portion is missing. The sample yields roughly 700,000 clones, over 80% seen once. A few counts support this clone. Between the trimmed V and J ends, which lost 1 base and 3 bases, there was a span of 12 bases. The CDR3 spans 15 residues. Germline V lookup: CDR1 MNHEY, CDR2 SMNVEV (reference sequence). The specimen sequenced was peripheral blood. This receptor was identified in a woman between 18 and 29 years old with acute or convalescent COVID-19. The V gene is TRBV27, the J gene TRBJ1-2; D may be TRBD1 (5 bases). The DNA of the CDR3 is TGTGCCAGCAGTTTATGGGGCCGAGGAGACTATGGCTACACCTTC. This sequence encodes CASSLWGRGDYGYTF.